The 29 T cell receptor beta chains below all came from one sample that was sequenced in a study of shared clonotypes between healthy human individuals. The table came from immunoSEQ multiplex PCR; TCRdb's copy has only in-frame clones and leaves some out. Here the sample spans around 620,000 clones, 90% to 95% being singletons. As defined, naive CD8 cells were CD45RO-negative and positively selected for CCR7, with terminally differentiated effector memory CD45RA+ cells excluded. The sample comprised naive CD8+ T cells sorted from blood. The receptors were sampled from a young woman in good health.

The V call is TRBV15, the J call TRBJ1-2, with D unclear. The CDR3 is made up of 11 amino acids. The germline V and J ends were trimmed by 0 bases and 8 bases, with 4 bases remaining between them. Per germline, CDR1 LNHNV and CDR2 YYDKDF (reference sequence). The CDR3 coding sequence is TGTGCCACCAGCAGAGATTCCGGCTACACCTTC. It specifies CATSRDSGYTF.

The V and J genes are TRBV28 and TRBJ1-1; D gene unclear. Germline lookup yields CDR1 MDHEN and CDR2 SYDVKM. V shed 2 bases and J shed 1 base, with 8 bases lying between them. The CDR3 loop spans 14 amino acids. The CDR3 protein is CASSLRAGNTEAFF. DNA for the CDR3: TGTGCCAGCAGTTTAAGGGCAGGGAACACTGAAGCTTTCTTT. The whole variable domain, remainder taken from reference TRBV28 and TRBJ1-1, is DVKVTQSSRYLVKRTGEKVFLECVQDMDHENMFWYRQDPGLGLRLIYFSYDVKMKEKGDIPEGYSVSREKKERFSLILESASTNQTSMYLCASSLRAGNTEAFFGQGTRLTVV.

The gene calls are TRBV27 and TRBJ1-2; maybe TRBD1 (5 bases). V lost 5 bases, J lost 4 bases, and 11 bases lay in between. CDR1 and CDR2 from the germline V gene are MNHEY and SMNVEV (reference sequence). The CDR3 loop spans 13 amino acids. CDR3 coding DNA: TGTGCCAGCAGTCCCCAGGGTTTCTATGGCTACACCTTC. This translates into CASSPQGFYGYTF.

V is TRBV28 and J is TRBJ2-7, with 11 nucleotides matching TRBD2. The germline CDR1 and CDR2 sequences are MDHEN and SYDVKM. The CDR3 spans 15 residues. The J segment lost 2 bases and the V segment lost 7 bases, leaving 7 bases of the junction unmatched. The CDR3 sequence is CASNLGLADTYEQYF. The CDR3 DNA reads as TGTGCCAGCAACCTGGGACTAGCGGACACCTACGAGCAGTACTTC.

The chain links TRBV5-1 to TRBJ1-2; perhaps TRBD1 as D (5 bases). The CDR3 contains 15 residues. Germline-derived CDR1 and CDR2 are SGHRS and YFSETQ. Trimming took 2 bases from V and 13 from J, leaving 24 bases between them. DNA of the CDR3: TGCGCCAGCAGCTTCAGCTTTAGGAGGGGAGGTGTTTCCACCTTC. Encoded protein: CASSFSFRRGGVSTF.

CDR3: CASSQLSPFRGYGYTF. As DNA, the CDR3 is TGTGCCAGCAGCCAACTTTCCCCGTTTAGGGGCTATGGCTACACCTTC. This sequence joins TRBV14 and TRBJ1-2; D perhaps matches TRBD1 (5 bases). CDR1 is SGHDN and CDR2 is FVKESK in the germline V gene. The V end was cut by 2 bases, the J end by 4 bases, with 17 bases between. This CDR3 contains 16 residues.

The V and J genes are TRBV27 and TRBJ2-7; D is unresolved. The ends were cut back, 6 bases at V and 3 bases at J, with 15 bases in the middle. CDR1 MNHEY and CDR2 SMNVEV come from the germline V gene (reference sequence). The CDR3 is 14 amino acids. The CDR3 nucleotides are TGTGCCAGCAGCCAACACATATGGGGCTACGAGCAGTACTTC. As protein: CASSQHIWGYEQYF.

The chain employs TRBV6-1 and TRBJ2-7, with 7 bases fitting TRBD1. With 8 bases clipped from V and 0 bases from J, the junction kept 7 bases outside the gene matches. The CDR3 runs to 14 residues. Germline CDR1 MNHNS, CDR2 SASEGT. In DNA, the CDR3 is TGTGCCAGCGAGTTAGGGGGCAGCTCCTACGAGCAGTACTTC. Its translation: CASELGGSSYEQYF.

The table lists this clone with a count of one. The genes are TRBV19 and TRBJ2-1; 10 bases fit TRBD2. CDR1 is LNHDA, CDR2 SQIVND, per germline (reference sequence). The J segment lost 8 bases and the V segment lost 3 bases, leaving 7 bases of the junction unmatched. The CDR3 runs to 15 residues. In DNA, the CDR3 is TGTGCCAGTAGTATTTTAGCGGGAGGAGTGGATGAGCAGTTCTTC. Translation: CASSILAGGVDEQFF. The full variable domain, completed using reference TRBV19 and TRBJ2-1, is DGGITQSPKYLFRKEGQNVTLSCEQNLNHDAMYWYRQDPGQGLRLIYYSQIVNDFQKGDIAEGYSVSREKKESFPLTVTSAQKNPTAFYLCASSILAGGVDEQFFGPGTRLTVL.

This chain uses TRBV28 with TRBJ1-1; D call uncertain. Per germline, CDR1 MDHEN and CDR2 SYDVKM. CDR3 length: 15 amino acids. Trimming took off 5 bases at V and 0 bases at J, with 13 bases between the two ends. CDR3 protein: CASSPRHLLNTEAFF. CDR3 DNA sequence: TGTGCCAGCAGTCCCAGGCACCTTCTGAACACTGAAGCTTTCTTT. The full variable domain, completed using reference TRBV28 and TRBJ1-1, is DVKVTQSSRYLVKRTGEKVFLECVQDMDHENMFWYRQDPGLGLRLIYFSYDVKMKEKGDIPEGYSVSREKKERFSLILESASTNQTSMYLCASSPRHLLNTEAFFGQGTRLTVV.

This chain connects TRBV19 to TRBJ2-5; possibly TRBD1 for D (6 bases). Germline V gene sequence: CDR1 LNHDA, CDR2 SQIVND (reference sequence). The CDR3 runs to 16 residues. The V and J ends lost 1 base and 1 base respectively, with 13 bases between them. CDR3 in DNA: TGTGCCAGTAGTATAGCAGACAGGACCGCCCAAGAGACCCAGTACTTC. Residues: CASSIADRTAQETQYF.

This clone was seen a single time. The rearrangement joins TRBV4-1 to TRBJ2-7, with 7 bases lining up with TRBD2. The germline V gene has CDR1 MGHRA and CDR2 YSYEKL. The CDR3 extends over 19 amino acids. After removal of 1 base from V and 4 bases from J, the junction contained 19 bases not matched to a gene. In nucleotides, the CDR3 is TGCGCCAGCAGCCAAGCCCAGGAGTGGTCGAGCGGGATAGGGTACGAGCAGTACTTC. It translates to CASSQAQEWSSGIGYEQYF.

The rearrangement joins TRBV7-9 to TRBJ1-1; TRBD1 aligns across 12 bases. The germline V gene has CDR1 SEHNR and CDR2 FQNEAQ (reference sequence). V shed 4 bases, J shed 3 bases, and the junction held 6 bases outside the gene matches. This CDR3 has 16 amino acids. CDR3 DNA sequence: TGTGCCAGCAGCTCCCCGGGACAGGGGGCTGACACTGAAGCTTTCTTT. Amino acids: CASSSPGQGADTEAFF.

The genes are TRBV27 and TRBJ2-7, with 11 bases aligning to TRBD1. The germline CDR1 and CDR2 sequences are MNHEY and SMNVEV (reference sequence). V shed 3 bases, J shed 5 bases, and the junction held 3 bases outside the gene matches. This CDR3 has 14 amino acids. CDR3 protein: CASSFGTGGNEQYF. CDR3 nucleotides: TGTGCCAGCAGTTTCGGGACAGGGGGGAACGAGCAGTACTTC.

The chain uses TRBV7-9 and TRBJ1-2; D is unresolved. Trimming stripped 1 base from V and 4 bases from J, with 13 bases between. Germline values: CDR1 SEHNR, CDR2 FQNEAQ (reference sequence). This CDR3 comprises 15 residues. The CDR3 DNA is TGTGCCAGCAGCTTAGGGGTCTCGGGCCCCTATGGCTACACCTTC. Amino acid sequence: CASSLGVSGPYGYTF. Supplemented by reference TRBV7-9 and TRBJ1-2, the full variable domain reads DTGVSQNPRHKITKRGQNVTFRCDPISEHNRLYWYRQTLGQGPEFLTYFQNEAQLEKSRLLSDRFSAERPKGSFSTLEIQRTEQGDSAMYLCASSLGVSGPYGYTFGSGTRLTVV.

This chain joins TRBV7-3 and TRBJ2-2; 8 positions agree with TRBD2. The CDR3 is 16 residues long. V dropped 2 bases and J dropped 4; count of bases not matched to a gene: 6. Germline V gene sequence: CDR1 SGHTA, CDR2 FQGTGA. The CDR3 loop reads CASSLSGSGGTGELFF. Written as DNA, the CDR3 is TGTGCCAGCAGCTTATCCGGGAGCGGGGGCACCGGGGAGCTGTTTTTT. The entire variable domain, with the rest obtained from reference TRBV7-3 and TRBJ2-2, is as follows: GAGVSQTPSNKVTEKGKYVELRCDPISGHTALYWYRQSLGQGPEFLIYFQGTGAADDSGLPNDRFFAVRPEGSVSTLKIQRTERGDSAVYLCASSLSGSGGTGELFFGEGSRLTVL.

The genes are TRBV23-1 and TRBJ1-5; possible D gene TRBD1, 6 bases. TRBV23-1 is an ORF for which the function is uncertain. The CDR3 has 17 amino acids. Trimming took off 3 bases at V and 0 bases at J, with 15 bases between the two ends. The CDR3 loop is CASSHLSGAPSNQPQHF. DNA of the CDR3: TGCGCCAGCAGTCATCTTTCAGGGGCTCCTAGCAATCAGCCCCAGCATTTT.

The CDR3 sequence: CASRPSESDTIYF. DNA for the CDR3: TGTGCCAGCAGACCCTCGGAGTCGGACACCATATATTTT. V and J are TRBV28 and TRBJ1-3; D is uncertain. This CDR3 has 13 residues. The germline CDR1 and CDR2 sequences are MDHEN and SYDVKM. V dropped 6 bases and J dropped 8 bases, with 14 bases sitting between them.

V gene TRBV4-1 combines with J gene TRBJ2-1; 13 positions match TRBD2. The CDR3 spans 17 residues. Trimming at V came to 4 bases and at J to 2 bases, leaving 5 bases not matched to a gene. Looked up from germline, CDR1 is MGHRA and CDR2 is YSYEKL. For the CDR3, the DNA is TGCGCCAGCAGCCCCCGAGGGACTAGCGGGACCTACAATGAGCAGTTCTTC. It yields the protein CASSPRGTSGTYNEQFF.

The chain joins TRBV7-2 to TRBJ2-3; maybe TRBD1 (5 bases). Germline V gene data show CDR1 as SGHTA and CDR2 as FQGNSA. The germline V and J ends were trimmed by 0 bases and 6 bases, with 10 bases remaining between them. This CDR3 is 14 amino acids long. The CDR3 nucleotides are TGTGCCAGCAGCTTAGCGCCAGGGCTGGATACGCAGTATTTT. It translates to CASSLAPGLDTQYF. Looking up the rest from reference TRBV7-2 and TRBJ2-3 gives the full variable domain: GAGVSQSPSNKVTEKGKDVELRCDPISGHTALYWYRQSLGQGLEFLIYFQGNSAPDKSGLPSDRFSAERTGGSVSTLTIQRTQQEDSAVYLCASSLAPGLDTQYFGPGTRLTVL.

The J gene is TRBJ2-7, the V gene TRBV15; D not certain. The germline V gene has CDR1 LNHNV and CDR2 YYDKDF (reference sequence). V was shortened by 5 bases and J by 1 base, with 21 bases between the two germline ends. The CDR3 totals 17 residues. Here the CDR3 DNA reads TGTGCCACCAGCGGGTCCCGGACGGAACATTTTTCCTACGAGCAGTACTTC. Protein: CATSGSRTEHFSYEQYF.

The chain carries TRBV6-5 and TRBJ2-7; 8 positions agree with TRBD1. The CDR3 has 15 amino acids. Trimming at V came to 2 bases and at J to 5 bases, leaving 8 bases not matched to a gene. The germline CDR1 and CDR2 sequences are MNHEY and SVGAGI. DNA for the CDR3: TGTGCCAGCAGTTACATCGACAGGGGATTACACGAGCAGTACTTC. Translating it yields CASSYIDRGLHEQYF.

V and J are TRBV6-5 and TRBJ2-7, with D perhaps TRBD2 (6 bases). V was pared by 5 bases and J by 2 bases, with 16 bases between. The CDR3 loop spans 15 amino acids. The germline CDR1 and CDR2 sequences are MNHEY and SVGAGI. CDR3 nucleotides: TGTGCCAGCAGTCAGAGCGTGGGAGGCCCCTACGAGCAGTACTTC. Encoded protein: CASSQSVGGPYEQYF.

The rearrangement joins TRBV18 to TRBJ2-2; possibly TRBD1 for D (6 bases). This CDR3 comprises 16 residues. V was shortened by 3 bases and J by 3 bases, with 14 bases between the two germline ends. Looked up from germline, CDR1 is KGHSH and CDR2 is LQKENI. This CDR3 reads CASSPTDRTYTGELFF. CDR3 sequence (DNA): TGTGCCAGCTCACCTACAGACAGGACCTACACCGGGGAGCTGTTTTTT.

The V call is TRBV19, the J call TRBJ1-1; D unresolved. The CDR3 loop spans 14 amino acids. Germline CDR1 and CDR2: LNHDA and SQIVND (reference sequence). Deletions cut 4 bases from V and 1 base from J, with 10 bases between. CDR3 in amino acids: CASSSQWENTEAFF. The DNA for the CDR3 is TGTGCCAGTAGTAGTCAATGGGAGAACACTGAAGCTTTCTTT. The full variable domain, completed using reference TRBV19 and TRBJ1-1, is DGGITQSPKYLFRKEGQNVTLSCEQNLNHDAMYWYRQDPGQGLRLIYYSQIVNDFQKGDIAEGYSVSREKKESFPLTVTSAQKNPTAFYLCASSSQWENTEAFFGQGTRLTVV.

The chain links TRBV7-9 to TRBJ2-3; D is unresolved. Germline-derived CDR1 and CDR2 are SEHNR and FQNEAQ (reference sequence). The V end was cut by 5 bases, the J end by 6 bases, with 12 bases between. The CDR3 contains 13 residues. The CDR3 loop reads CASSPPTRDTQYF. CDR3 bases: TGTGCCAGCAGCCCGCCCACCCGGGATACGCAGTATTTT.

The chain uses TRBV5-5 and TRBJ2-5; possible D gene TRBD1, 5 bases. This CDR3 comprises 17 residues. CDR1 and CDR2 from the germline V gene are SGHKS and YYEKEE (reference sequence). V lost 2 bases to trimming and J lost 2 bases, with 19 bases between them. The CDR3 reads CASSFEVPTRVQETQYF. Here the CDR3 DNA reads TGTGCCAGCAGCTTTGAGGTACCGACCAGGGTTCAAGAGACCCAGTACTTC. Supplemented by reference TRBV5-5 and TRBJ2-5, the full variable domain reads DAGVTQSPTHLIKTRGQQVTLRCSPISGHKSVSWYQQVLGQGPQFIFQYYEKEERGRGNFPDRFSARQFPNYSSELNVNALLLGDSALYLCASSFEVPTRVQETQYFGPGTRLLVL.

The chain joins TRBV5-5 to TRBJ1-5, with 9 bases that match TRBD1. Unmatched junction bases numbered 5, after V lost 3 bases and J lost 4 bases. Looked up from germline, CDR1 is SGHKS and CDR2 is YYEKEE (reference sequence). The CDR3 is made up of 15 amino acids. The CDR3 region has the DNA TGTGCCAGCAGCTACACAGGGGGCCCAAATCAGCCCCAGCATTTT. Translating gives CASSYTGGPNQPQHF.

J is TRBJ2-7 and V is TRBV10-2, with 9 bases identical to TRBD1. The CDR3 has 14 residues. Germline assignment: CDR1 WSHSY and CDR2 SAAADI. Trimming at V came to 5 bases and at J to 0 bases, leaving 2 bases not matched to a gene. CDR3 protein: CASSQTGGSYEQYF. DNA for the CDR3: TGCGCCAGCAGTCAGACAGGGGGCTCCTACGAGCAGTACTTC.